The 26 T cell receptor beta chains below come from one sample, sequenced in a study of siplizumab effects on memory and regulatory T cells. Produced via immunoSEQ multiplex PCR; TCRdb's table is partial and in-frame only. Of 92,000 or so clones detected, approximately 90% appear once; the ten largest clones hold roughly 15%. Sample: CD4+ T cells sorted from blood. The receptors originated from a human donor in good health.

This clone has just a few counts. V gene TRBV10-3 combines with J gene TRBJ1-2; D is uncertain. From germline, CDR1 is ENHRY and CDR2 SYGVKD. CDR3 size: 13 residues. Trimming took off 0 bases at V and 2 bases at J, with 4 bases between the two ends. The CDR3 DNA is TGTGCCATCAGTGAGTCCCCCAACTATGGCTACACCTTC. It yields the protein CAISESPNYGYTF.

The chain has TRBV19 and TRBJ1-1, with D maybe TRBD1 (5 bases). Germline V CDR1 and CDR2: LNHDA, SQIVND (reference sequence). Trimming cost V 6 bases and J 7 bases, with 18 bases left between them. The CDR3 covers 14 residues. In DNA form, the CDR3 reads TGTGCCAGTAGGAACCGGAGGGAAGGGGATGAAGCTTTCTTT. Translating it yields CASRNRREGDEAFF. Full variable domain (missing parts from reference TRBV19 and TRBJ1-1): DGGITQSPKYLFRKEGQNVTLSCEQNLNHDAMYWYRQDPGQGLRLIYYSQIVNDFQKGDIAEGYSVSREKKESFPLTVTSAQKNPTAFYLCASRNRREGDEAFFGQGTRLTVV.

This clone occurred a few times. This chain joins TRBV10-1 and TRBJ1-1; maybe TRBD1 (6 bases). With 7 bases removed from V and 4 bases from J, the gap between germline ends came to 7 bases. The CDR3 sequence is 11 residues long. Germline CDR1 reads WNHNN; CDR2 reads SYGVQD (reference sequence). CDR3 sequence reads: CASKGGTEAFF. The CDR3 region has the DNA TGCGCCAGCAAAGGGGGCACTGAAGCTTTCTTT.

The CDR3 protein is CASSVDGRATGELFF. CDR3 nucleotide sequence: TGTGCCAGCAGCGTAGACGGTAGGGCAACCGGGGAGCTGTTTTTT. The V and J genes are TRBV9 and TRBJ2-2, with D hard to call. CDR1 and CDR2 from the germline V gene are SGDLS and YYNGEE. Trimming took 0 bases from V and 5 from J, leaving 11 bases between them. This CDR3 is 15 amino acids long.

V and J are TRBV19 and TRBJ2-1; 9 bases line up with TRBD2. CDR3 length: 16 residues. Per germline, CDR1 LNHDA and CDR2 SQIVND (reference sequence). J was trimmed by 4 bases and V by 5 bases; bases with no gene match: 9. CDR3 sequence reads: CASSLASGKNYNEQFF. CDR3 in DNA: TGTGCCAGTAGTCTGGCTAGCGGGAAAAATTACAATGAGCAGTTCTTC.

J is TRBJ2-7 and V is TRBV5-5; D call uncertain. V was trimmed by 6 bases and J by 4 bases, leaving 17 bases between them. This CDR3 region has 14 residues. From germline, CDR1 is SGHKS and CDR2 YYEKEE (reference sequence). CDR3 amino acids: CASILLPAGYEQYF. The CDR3, as DNA: TGTGCCAGCATCCTCCTCCCAGCAGGTTACGAGCAGTACTTC.

The chain has TRBV7-2 and TRBJ2-7; TRBD1 might be the D (6 bases). Per germline, CDR1 SGHTA and CDR2 FQGNSA. Deletions cut 2 bases from V and 1 base from J, with 15 bases between. The CDR3 is 16 residues long. The CDR3 coding sequence is TGTGCCAGCAGCTTAAGGGGGACAATTCTTTCCTACGAGCAGTACTTC. Protein: CASSLRGTILSYEQYF.

V and J are TRBV11-3 and TRBJ2-1; D not certain. The CDR3 is 13 residues long. Germline lookup yields CDR1 SGHNT and CDR2 YENEEA. The V and J ends lost 5 bases and 12 bases respectively, with 17 bases between them. The CDR3 sequence: CASSPDPGRRQFF. For the CDR3, the DNA is TGTGCCAGCAGCCCGGACCCGGGCCGCCGGCAGTTCTTC.

V is TRBV19 and J is TRBJ1-1, with TRBD1 matching over 7 bases. Germline V gene lookup returns CDR1 LNHDA and CDR2 SQIVND (reference sequence). V was clipped by 3 bases and J by 8 bases; unmatched bases: 12. This CDR3 region has 15 residues. In DNA, the CDR3 is TGTGCCAGTAGTATTTGGGGCAGGGGGGCAAGGGAAGCTTTCTTT. Its translation: CASSIWGRGAREAFF.

This clone has a single count. The chain carries TRBV6-6 and TRBJ1-5, with TRBD1 as a possible D gene (6 bases). CDR1 is MNHNY, CDR2 SVGAGI, per germline (reference sequence). V dropped 2 bases and J dropped 5 bases, with 16 bases sitting between them. The CDR3 contains 16 residues. The CDR3 is CASSYSERGADQPQHF. CDR3 DNA: TGTGCCAGCAGTTACAGCGAAAGGGGGGCCGATCAGCCCCAGCATTTT.

This clone has just one count. Other DNA sequences in the same sample also yield this CDR3. This sequence joins TRBV6-6 and TRBJ1-1; a weak D match, TRBD1 (6 bases). In germline, CDR1 is MNHNY, CDR2 SVGAGI (reference sequence). V lost 8 bases to trimming and J lost 3 bases, with 13 bases between them. The length of the CDR3 is 13 residues. The CDR3: CASRPGADTEAFF. The CDR3 coding sequence is TGTGCCAGCCGGCCGGGGGCGGACACTGAAGCTTTCTTT.

This rearrangement joins TRBV7-2 to TRBJ2-1; a weak D match, TRBD1 (9 bases). The CDR3 consists of 17 residues. V lost 0 bases to trimming and J lost 4 bases, with 16 bases between them. The V gene's germline CDR1 is SGHTA and CDR2 FQGNSA. The CDR3 region has the DNA TGTGCCAGCAGCTTAGCCTCGGGAGGGACAGGGTACAATGAGCAGTTCTTC. This translates into CASSLASGGTGYNEQFF.

The chain links TRBV19 to TRBJ2-2, with D perhaps assigned TRBD1 or TRBD2 (6 bases each). Germline V lookup: CDR1 LNHDA, CDR2 SQIVND (reference sequence). The CDR3 length is 17 residues. Trimming stripped 4 bases from V and 1 base from J, with 16 bases between. CDR3 in DNA: TGTGCCAGTAGTAGGCCACAGGGACTCCTGAACACCGGGGAGCTGTTTTTT. Translated, it gives CASSRPQGLLNTGELFF. The variable domain in full, completed from reference TRBV19 and TRBJ2-2, reads DGGITQSPKYLFRKEGQNVTLSCEQNLNHDAMYWYRQDPGQGLRLIYYSQIVNDFQKGDIAEGYSVSREKKESFPLTVTSAQKNPTAFYLCASSRPQGLLNTGELFFGEGSRLTVL.

This sequence joins TRBV7-2 and TRBJ2-1; weak D call: TRBD2 (5 bases). This CDR3 is 15 amino acids long. Trimming cost V 5 bases and J 8 bases, with 19 bases left between them. Germline-derived CDR1 and CDR2 are SGHTA and FQGNSA. Written as DNA, the CDR3 is TGTGCCAGCAGCCAAACCTCTTCTAGCCGGGATGAGCAGTTCTTC. Translating gives CASSQTSSSRDEQFF.

V gene TRBV10-3 combines with J gene TRBJ2-3; 12 nucleotides align to TRBD2. This CDR3 has 17 residues. J lost 1 base, V lost 1 base, and 3 bases had no gene match. Germline CDR1 is ENHRY and CDR2 is SYGVKD. The DNA for the CDR3 is TGTGCCATCAGTGAGTTCCTAGCGGGAGGGGGCACAGATACGCAGTATTTT. It translates to CAISEFLAGGGTDTQYF.

The gene calls are TRBV4-3 and TRBJ2-2, with 7 bases that match TRBD2. The CDR3 runs 14 residues. The germline CDR1 and CDR2 sequences are LGHNA and YSLEER. J was trimmed by 5 bases and V by 2 bases; bases with no gene match: 2. CDR3 DNA: TGCGCCAGCAGCCAAATCGGGAGGACCGGGGAGCTGTTTTTT. Its protein product is CASSQIGRTGELFF.

The J gene is TRBJ2-7, the V gene TRBV6-5, with unresolved D. Germline V gives CDR1 MNHEY, CDR2 SVGAGI. V lost 0 bases to trimming and J lost 6 bases, with 6 bases between them. The CDR3 has 12 residues. The CDR3 nucleotides read TGTGCCAGCAGTTACTCGAAGGGCGAGCAGTACTTC. This sequence encodes CASSYSKGEQYF.

The V and J genes are TRBV6-5 and TRBJ1-5; D may be TRBD1 (5 bases). Trimming stripped 9 bases from V and 7 bases from J, with 13 bases between. The CDR3 extends over 12 amino acids. CDR1 is MNHEY, CDR2 SVGAGI, per germline. Here the CDR3 reads CASGWGVQPQHF. For the CDR3, the DNA is TGTGCCAGTGGGTGGGGGGTCCAGCCCCAGCATTTT.

The chain carries TRBV16 and TRBJ2-7; no clear D. V lost 1 base, J lost 1 base, and 8 bases lay in between. Germline V gene lookup returns CDR1 KGHSY and CDR2 FQNENV. The CDR3 is made up of 14 amino acids. DNA for the CDR3: TGTGCCAGCAGCCAATTGCGGCAGTCCTACGAGCAGTACTTC. It specifies CASSQLRQSYEQYF.

This clone was detected only a few times. This chain uses TRBV28 with TRBJ2-1; 7 nucleotides align to TRBD2. This CDR3 has 16 amino acids. Germline V gene sequence: CDR1 MDHEN, CDR2 SYDVKM. Unmatched junction bases numbered 12, after V lost 8 bases and J lost 2 bases. In DNA, the CDR3 is TGTGCCAGCGTATCCCGATGGGGGGGGGCCTACAATGAGCAGTTCTTC. Its translation: CASVSRWGGAYNEQFF.

The chain links TRBV5-4 to TRBJ2-3; D is undetermined. V shed 3 bases and J shed 4 bases, with 15 bases lying between them. CDR1 and CDR2 from the germline V gene are SGHNT and YYREEE (reference sequence). CDR3 length equals 15 residues. CDR3 in amino acids: CASSSIDSAADTQYF. The CDR3 nucleotides read TGTGCCAGCAGCTCCATAGACTCCGCGGCAGATACGCAGTATTTT.

The chain has TRBV5-1 and TRBJ1-4; D is undetermined. V dropped 4 bases and J dropped 11 bases, with 21 bases sitting between them. The CDR3 is made up of 15 amino acids. Germline CDR1 is SGHRS and CDR2 is YFSETQ. CDR3 loop: CASSRRTDVDGKLFF. In DNA, the CDR3 is TGCGCCAGCAGCCGTAGGACGGACGTAGATGGGAAACTGTTTTTT.

The chain carries TRBV12-5 and TRBJ2-2; unclear D gene. V lost 2 bases and J 1 base, leaving 2 bases between the germline ends. CDR1 and CDR2 from the germline V gene are LGHNT and FRNRAP. CDR3 length: 13 residues. CDR3 nucleotides: TGTGCTAGTGGTTTGTGGAACACCGGGGAGCTGTTTTTT. It specifies CASGLWNTGELFF.

V and J are TRBV29-1 and TRBJ2-5; tentative D call: TRBD1 (6 bases). V was cut by 4 bases and J by 5 bases, with 17 bases left in between. Germline values: CDR1 SQVTM, CDR2 ANQGSEA. This CDR3 comprises 14 residues. CDR3 amino acids: CSVVGGRAYETQYF. In DNA form, the CDR3 reads TGCAGCGTTGTTGGGGGCAGGGCGTATGAGACCCAGTACTTC.

The chain has TRBV5-1 and TRBJ2-2; TRBD2 matches 7 bases. CDR3 length: 16 amino acids. Losses at the gene ends were 4 bases for V and 6 bases for J; bases not matched to a gene: 12. The germline V gene encodes CDR1 SGHRS and CDR2 YFSETQ. CDR3 sequence: CASSLLQRELAGELFF. The CDR3 coding sequence is TGCGCCAGCAGCCTTTTACAGCGGGAACTAGCCGGGGAGCTGTTTTTT.

The CDR3 is CASRNTIYF. CDR3 sequence (DNA): TGCGCCAGCCGGAACACCATATATTTT. The chain combines TRBV5-1 with TRBJ1-3; D unresolved. CDR1 is SGHRS and CDR2 is YFSETQ in the germline V gene. CDR3 size: 9 residues. Trimming left V 7 bases short and J 7 bases short, with 3 bases between.